This TCR beta chain stems from a study of cytomegalovirus exposure and HLA in healthy donors. Study overall: The roughly 130 validation repertoires, a later analysis reported, used the same platform as the approximately 730 repertoires from the first cohort.

Study findings and constraints: According to the study, 160 or so TCR beta chains were cytomegalovirus-associated. Reports described diagnosis of cytomegalovirus status by the classifier as highly specific and sensitive.

The CDR3 spans 13 residues. V was pared by 7 bases and J by 6 bases, with 7 bases of the junction left unmatched. Germline assignment: CDR1 MNHEY and CDR2 SVGAGI. This clone was observed a handful of times. Its antigen is unidentified. Clones were sequenced by immunoSEQ multiplex PCR, and TCRdb holds only the in-frame ones, with some missing. Of 250,000 or so clones in the sample, approximately 84% were seen once. The TCR was taken from a man aged 18 to 35 in good health and CMV-seropositive. The sequenced material came from PBMCs. The chain uses TRBV6-5 and TRBJ2-7, with 9 bases aligning to TRBD2. CDR3 nucleotide sequence: TGTGCCAGCACCCAAGCGGGAGGCGGCGAGCAGTACTTC. Amino acids: CASTQAGGGEQYF.